These T cell receptor beta chains were read from a single sample in a study of cytomegalovirus exposure and HLA in healthy donors. Repertoires were generated with immunoSEQ multiplex PCR, while TCRdb's copy carries only in-frame clones and drops some. The sample lists 150,000 to 200,000 clones; around three quarters were seen once. The material sequenced was PBMCs. The source of these receptors is a man aged 30-40 years in good health and CMV-seronegative. The CDR3 runs from the conserved cysteine through the conserved F or W. Each record gives: J gene, CDR3 length, clone size, D gene, V gene, CDR3 protein, CDR3 DNA. A D gene is named only where the DNA matches it firmly. Size is omitted from some rows. Given values are once, few, many or a class for expanded clones.

TRBJ2-1 | 14 | NA | NA | TRBV28 | CASSSGAAANEQFF | TGTGCCAGCAGTTCCGGCGCGGCAGCAAATGAGCAGTTCTTC
TRBJ2-1 | 16 | NA | NA | TRBV5-1 | CASSLVGGVTYNEQFF | TGCGCCAGCAGCTTGGTTGGAGGGGTGACCTACAATGAGCAGTTCTTC
TRBJ2-3 | 15 | NA | NA | TRBV5-1 | CASSENGGPQDTQYF | TGCGCCAGCAGCGAGAACGGGGGACCCCAGGATACGCAGTATTTT
TRBJ2-3 | 15 | once | NA | TRBV5-1 | CASSLASAVTDTQYF | TGCGCCAGCAGCTTGGCGTCGGCGGTCACAGATACGCAGTATTTT
TRBJ2-1 | 18 | NA | TRBD1 | TRBV2 | CASSDGLGRDRDRNEQFF | TGTGCCAGCAGTGACGGGTTAGGTAGGGACAGGGATCGGAATGAGCAGTTCTTC
TRBJ2-7 | 14 | NA | NA | TRBV2 | CASSGTASSYEQYF | TGTGCCAGCAGCGGGACTGCTAGCTCCTACGAGCAGTACTTC
TRBJ1-1 | 16 | NA | NA | TRBV4-1 | CASSQDKYRDRTEAFF | TGCGCCAGCAGCCAAGATAAGTACAGGGATCGCACTGAAGCTTTCTTT
TRBJ1-1 | 15 | NA | NA | TRBV19 | CASNRQGAGNTEAFF | TGTGCCAGTAACCGACAAGGCGCAGGGAACACTGAAGCTTTCTTT
TRBJ1-2 | 13 | NA | NA | TRBV29-1 | CSVEDSANYGYTF | TGCAGCGTTGAAGATTCAGCGAACTATGGCTACACCTTC
TRBJ1-1 | 15 | NA | TRBD1 | TRBV11-3 | CASSLGDRGNTEAFF | TGTGCCAGCAGCTTAGGGGACAGGGGGAACACTGAAGCTTTCTTT
TRBJ1-2 | 12 | NA | NA | TRBV6-5 | CASRREGYGYTF | TGTGCCAGCAGGCGTGAGGGCTATGGCTACACCTTC
TRBJ2-7 | 16 | NA | TRBD2 | TRBV4-1 | CASSQDGASGTLEQYF | TGCGCCAGCAGCCAAGATGGGGCTAGCGGGACCCTCGAGCAGTACTTC
TRBJ1-4 | 16 | NA | NA | TRBV15 | CATSRYTAQKNEKLFF | TGTGCCACCAGCAGATATACAGCACAGAAAAATGAAAAACTGTTTTTT
TRBJ2-7 | 14 | NA | TRBD1 | TRBV5-6 | CASSQTGTDLEQYF | TGTGCCAGCAGCCAAACCGGGACAGATTTAGAGCAGTACTTC
TRBJ2-7 | 14 | NA | NA | TRBV7-2 | CASSQGHSSYEQYF | TGTGCCAGCAGCCAGGGCCACAGCTCCTACGAGCAGTACTTC
TRBJ2-7 | 15 | few | TRBD2 | TRBV7-9 | CASSFYGGGSYEQYF | TGTGCCAGCAGCTTTTATGGCGGGGGTTCCTACGAGCAGTACTTC
TRBJ2-3 | 15 | NA | NA | TRBV30 | CASSRRRLDGDTQYF | TGTGCCAGTTCGAGGAGGAGACTGGATGGGGATACGCAGTATTTT
TRBJ2-5 | 15 | many | TRBD1 | TRBV13 | CASSLLGRGLETQYF | TGTGCCAGCAGCTTACTGGGCAGGGGGCTAGAGACCCAGTACTTC
TRBJ2-3 | 14 | NA | TRBD1 | TRBV9 | CASSVVGQGDTQYF | TGTGCCAGCAGCGTAGTGGGACAGGGAGATACGCAGTATTTT
TRBJ2-3 | 11 | once | TRBD2 | TRBV2 | CASRGEDTQYF | TGTGCCAGCCGGGGGGAAGATACGCAGTATTTT
TRBJ2-2 | 13 | NA | NA | TRBV4-1 | CASSPPGVGELFF | TGCGCCAGCAGCCCGCCAGGGGTCGGGGAGCTGTTTTTT
TRBJ1-1 | 13 | NA | NA | TRBV5-1 | CASSLQGRTEAFF | TGCGCCAGCAGCTTGCAGGGTCGGACTGAAGCTTTCTTT
TRBJ2-1 | 18 | NA | TRBD2 | TRBV11-1 | CASSLGGLAGVPYNEQFF | TGTGCCAGCAGCTTAGGGGGGCTAGCGGGAGTCCCCTACAATGAGCAGTTCTTC
TRBJ2-3 | 15 | NA | NA | TRBV28 | CASMGRDYYTDTQYF | TGTGCCAGCATGGGCCGGGATTATTACACAGATACGCAGTATTTT
TRBJ2-7 | 15 | NA | TRBD2 | TRBV7-3 | CASSFVLAGDYEQYF | TGTGCCAGCAGCTTCGTACTAGCGGGAGATTACGAGCAGTACTTC
TRBJ2-7 | 14 | NA | TRBD2 | TRBV2 | CASSSGTRSYEQYF | TGTGCCAGCAGTAGCGGGACTAGGTCCTACGAGCAGTACTTC